Each of the 13 T cell receptor beta chains below was sequenced from the same sample in a study of blood T cells in healthy people across ages. With a J-beta primer mix and a sample-barcoded 5' primer, a second PCR ran about 6 to 11 cycles. TCRdb processed the 5' RACE reads anew with MiXCR; each CDR3 protein has one entry. The repertoire consists of some 800,000 distinct CDR3 sequences, with 40% to 50% occurring once and the leading ten covering 15% to 25%. The source material was blood. These TCRs come from a man aged 60-69 years in good health.

The chain couples TRBV4-1 to TRBJ2-1; D might be TRBD1 (6 bases). This CDR3 comprises 14 residues. CDR1 is MGHRA, CDR2 YSYEKL, per germline. V lost 0 bases to trimming and J lost 10 bases, with 13 bases between them. The CDR3 region has the DNA TGCGCCAGCAGCCAAGATATCTCGGACAGAGAGCAGTTCTTC. Its protein is CASSQDISDREQFF.

This clonotype was counted only a few times. This chain joins TRBV7-2 and TRBJ2-7; D unresolved. This CDR3 is 14 amino acids long. Trimming shortened V by 2 bases and J by 1 base, and 9 bases separated the two germline ends. Germline V gene data show CDR1 as SGHTA and CDR2 as FQGNSA. The CDR3 region has the DNA TGTGCCAGCAGCTTAATCCTCGTTTCCTACGAGCAGTACTTC. This codes for CASSLILVSYEQYF.

A word on this clonotype: Possible read error: a much larger clone is one base away. The gene calls are TRBV28 and TRBJ2-5; the match to TRBD2 covers 8 bases. Trimming removed 5 bases from V and 9 bases from J; junction bases left unmatched: 11. Germline V gives CDR1 MDHEN, CDR2 SYDVKM. This CDR3 has 14 residues. CDR3 nucleotide sequence: TGTGCCAGCAGTATTCAGACTAGCGCGGGGGCCCAGTACTTC. It is translated as CASSIQTSAGAQYF.

The chain carries TRBV14 and TRBJ2-5; D gene ambiguous. Per germline, CDR1 SGHDN and CDR2 FVKESK. There are 15 residues in the CDR3. Trimming cost V 0 bases and J 2 bases, with 10 bases left between them. The CDR3 protein is CASSQDDGTQETQYF. CDR3 DNA sequence: TGTGCCAGCAGCCAAGATGACGGCACTCAAGAGACCCAGTACTTC.

This chain joins TRBV28 and TRBJ2-7, with TRBD1 identical over 7 bases. CDR3 length equals 14 residues. Germline V lookup: CDR1 MDHEN, CDR2 SYDVKM. With V trimmed by 7 bases and J by 3 bases, 9 bases remained unmatched. The CDR3: CASTPRQGVYEQYF. CDR3 nucleotide sequence: TGTGCCAGCACCCCCCGACAGGGAGTCTACGAGCAGTACTTC.

V is TRBV2 and J is TRBJ2-1; tentatively, D is TRBD1 (6 bases). Looked up from germline, CDR1 is SNHLY and CDR2 is FYNNEI. V dropped 6 bases and J dropped 9 bases, with 21 bases sitting between them. The length of the CDR3 is 15 residues. CDR3 residues: CASSEGQSGWSEQFF. Written as DNA, the CDR3 is TGTGCCAGCAGCGAGGGACAATCAGGTTGGAGTGAGCAGTTCTTC.

This clonotype showed up just a few times. This rearrangement joins TRBV20-1 to TRBJ2-5, with a tentative D call TRBD1 (5 bases). V lost 7 bases to trimming and J lost 7 bases, with 10 bases between them. CDR1 and CDR2 (germline): DFQATT, SNEGSKA (reference sequence). The CDR3 covers 10 residues. For the CDR3, the DNA is TGCAGTGTCCAGCAGGGGACCCAGTACTTC. Its protein product is CSVQQGTQYF.

The CDR3 coding sequence is TGTGCCAGCAGTTTGAGGGACAGGCAGTACTTC. Its translation is CASSLRDRQYF. This chain uses TRBV28 with TRBJ2-5; 8 positions match TRBD1. The V and J ends lost 3 bases and 11 bases, in that order; junction bases with no gene match: 2. The germline V gene has CDR1 MDHEN and CDR2 SYDVKM. This CDR3 is built from 11 residues.

The rearrangement joins TRBV30 to TRBJ2-7, with D tentatively TRBD1 (6 bases). Germline V gene lookup returns CDR1 GTSNPN and CDR2 SVGIG (reference sequence). This CDR3 contains 16 residues. Trimming stripped 2 bases from V and 0 bases from J, with 17 bases between. The CDR3 nucleotides are TGTGCCTGGAGTAGCCAACAGGGCCTTACCTCCTACGAGCAGTACTTC. Protein: CAWSSQQGLTSYEQYF. Full variable domain (outside the CDR3, taken from reference TRBV30 and TRBJ2-7): SQTIHQWPATLVQPVGSPLSLECTVEGTSNPNLYWYRQAAGRGLQLLFYSVGIGQISSEVPQNLSASRPQDRQFILSSKKLLLSDSGFYLCAWSSQQGLTSYEQYFGPGTRLTVT.

There are a few counts of this clonotype. The rearrangement uses TRBV11-2 and TRBJ2-5, with 8 nucleotides matching TRBD1. The germline CDR1 and CDR2 sequences are SGHAT and FQNNGV. The CDR3 runs 17 residues. V shed 4 bases, J shed 0 bases, and the junction held 10 bases outside the gene matches. The CDR3 nucleotides are TGTGCCAGCAGCTCCCACGGACAGGGAGAGTACCAAGAGACCCAGTACTTC. This encodes CASSSHGQGEYQETQYF.

The chain joins TRBV7-2 to TRBJ2-1; D might be TRBD1 or TRBD2, each matching 5 bases. V dropped 5 bases and J dropped 9 bases, with 20 bases sitting between them. The CDR3 extends over 15 amino acids. Germline CDR1 reads SGHTA; CDR2 reads FQGNSA. CDR3 amino acids: CASSRRGDGPSEQFF. The CDR3 DNA reads as TGTGCCAGCAGCCGGCGTGGGGACGGCCCATCTGAGCAGTTCTTC.

The rearrangement uses TRBV5-1 and TRBJ1-1; a weak D match, TRBD1 (5 bases). Germline V lookup: CDR1 SGHRS, CDR2 YFSETQ. This CDR3 has 15 amino acids. V was cut by 0 bases and J by 2 bases, with 11 bases left in between. The CDR3 sequence: CASSLVDGGNTEAFF. For the CDR3, the DNA is TGCGCCAGCAGCTTGGTCGACGGGGGAAACACTGAAGCTTTCTTT.

The table lists this clonotype with a count of one. The V and J genes are TRBV24-1 and TRBJ2-1; 11 bases are a match to TRBD2. CDR1 KGHDR and CDR2 SFDVKD come from the germline V gene. The CDR3 has 17 amino acids. V shed 5 bases and J 5 bases; nucleotides not matched to a gene: 10. In DNA, the CDR3 is TGTGCCACCAGTGGGGCTAGCGGGGGGCCCTTAAACAATGAGCAGTTCTTC. This codes for CATSGASGGPLNNEQFF.